This TCR beta chain derives from a study of T cells in Graves' hyperthyroidism and ophthalmopathy. Study outcomes and limitations: Ophthalmopathy, as predicted by the model, came a median about seven months after the prediction. Among clonotypes expanded in thyroid above 0.001, most were also found in blood. Stable hyperthyroidism was told apart from ophthalmopathy by a model built on 13 V-J features.

From RNA transcripts, TCR beta CDR3 regions were amplified. Initially, a first-round RT-PCR of the TCR CDR3 employed the HTBI primer set. TCRdb independently ran MiXCR on the multiplex PCR reads; one entry per CDR3 protein. The table shows 380,000 or so distinct CDR3 sequences, with about a fifth occurring only once. V lost 7 bases and J lost 8; bases outside the gene matches: 9. Germline V lookup: CDR1 SNHLY, CDR2 FYNNEI. This CDR3 comprises 13 residues. Concerning this clonotype: The antigen remains unidentified.

Using around 10 ml of fresh peripheral blood, PBMCs were prepared. The sample comprised blood. The chain uses TRBV2 and TRBJ1-2; 8 bases map to TRBD1. The source of this sequence is a woman aged 18-29 years with Graves' hyperthyroidism. CDR3 residues: CASINRGLRGYTF. The DNA of the CDR3 is TGTGCCAGCATCAACAGGGGGTTAAGGGGCTACACCTTC. The whole variable domain, remainder taken from reference TRBV2 and TRBJ1-2, is EPEVTQTPSHQVTQMGQEVILRCVPISNHLYFYWYRQILGQKVEFLVSFYNNEISEKSEIFDDQFSVERPDGSNFTLKIRSTKLEDSAMYFCASINRGLRGYTFGSGTRLTVV.